Sequencing of this T cell receptor beta chain was carried out in a study of PD-1 blockade in classical Hodgkin lymphoma. Time point: cycle 4 day 1 (C4D1), after about 6 weeks of nivolumab. Brentuximab vedotin exposure varied among the patients, all of whom had relapsed after autologous stem cell transplantation. This clone occurred once. Assay used: immunoSEQ multiplex PCR; TCRdb lists only in-frame clones, some missing. The sample shows over 80,000 clones, roughly 73% of them seen only once. This specimen was peripheral blood mononuclear cells (PBMCs), taken before the fourth cycle of nivolumab. The source of this sequence is a human donor with classical Hodgkin lymphoma.

Written as DNA, the CDR3 is TGTGCCAGCAGTGACCGAATACAGAATGGCTACACCTTC. Protein: CASSDRIQNGYTF. The rearrangement uses TRBV6-4 and TRBJ1-2; no clear D gene. CDR3 length: 13 residues. CDR1 is MRHNA, CDR2 SNTAGT, per germline. V was clipped by 2 bases and J by 6 bases, with 10 bases between them.